This T cell receptor beta chain was documented in a study of blood T cell repertoires in COVID-19. Overall study context: Sites in the United States, Italy and Spain provided acute and convalescent COVID-19 samples. The analysed material was cDNA or gDNA that came from T cells, B-cell-depleted T cells, or PBMCs.

How the authors handled the data: Amplification with reference gene primers provided the estimates of nucleated cell counts. Sequencing used immunoSEQ multiplex PCR; TCRdb keeps in-frame clones, though not all of them. The V and J calls and clone size are taken from that table; D and trimming were inferred from the DNA. The sample holds about 69,000 clones, roughly 80% seen once. The germline gives CDR1 LGHNT, CDR2 FRNRAP. This CDR3 is 11 amino acids long. Trimming pared 2 bases from V and 9 bases from J, leaving 5 bases between. V gene TRBV12-5 combines with J gene TRBJ1-5; D is ambiguous. Source material: peripheral blood. This TCR came from a man aged 55-75 years with acute or convalescent COVID-19. The CDR3 reads CASGLPRPQHF. CDR3 in DNA: TGTGCTAGTGGTTTGCCCCGGCCCCAGCATTTT.